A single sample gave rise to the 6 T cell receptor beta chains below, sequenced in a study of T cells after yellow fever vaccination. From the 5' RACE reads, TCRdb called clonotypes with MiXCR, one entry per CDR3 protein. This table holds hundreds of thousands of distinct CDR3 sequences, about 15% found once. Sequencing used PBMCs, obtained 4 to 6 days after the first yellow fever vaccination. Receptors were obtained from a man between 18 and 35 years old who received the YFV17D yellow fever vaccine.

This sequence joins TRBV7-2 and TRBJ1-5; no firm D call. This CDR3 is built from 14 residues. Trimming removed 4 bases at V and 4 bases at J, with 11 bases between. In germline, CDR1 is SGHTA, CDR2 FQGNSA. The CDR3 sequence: CASSSVGFNQPQHF. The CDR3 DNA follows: TGTGCCAGCAGCTCTGTGGGGTTTAATCAGCCCCAGCATTTT.

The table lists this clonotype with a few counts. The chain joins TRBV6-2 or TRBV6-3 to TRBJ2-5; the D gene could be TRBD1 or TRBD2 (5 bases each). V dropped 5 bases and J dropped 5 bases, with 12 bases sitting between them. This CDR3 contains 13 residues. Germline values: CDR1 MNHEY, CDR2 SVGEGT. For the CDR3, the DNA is TGTGCCAGCAGTGGACACGGGACGGAGACCCAGTACTTC. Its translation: CASSGHGTETQYF.

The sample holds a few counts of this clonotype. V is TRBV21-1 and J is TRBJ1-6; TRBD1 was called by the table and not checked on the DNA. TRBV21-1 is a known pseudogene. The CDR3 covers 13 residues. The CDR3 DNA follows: TGTGCCAGCACCCTGAAAGGGGGTTCACCCCTCCACTTT. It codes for CASTLKGGSPLHF.

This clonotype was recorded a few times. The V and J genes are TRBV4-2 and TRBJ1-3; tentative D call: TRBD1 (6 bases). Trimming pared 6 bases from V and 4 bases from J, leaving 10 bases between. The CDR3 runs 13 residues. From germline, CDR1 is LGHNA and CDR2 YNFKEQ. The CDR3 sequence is CASRQGTGNTIYF. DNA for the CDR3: TGTGCCAGCAGACAGGGTACGGGAAACACCATATATTTT.

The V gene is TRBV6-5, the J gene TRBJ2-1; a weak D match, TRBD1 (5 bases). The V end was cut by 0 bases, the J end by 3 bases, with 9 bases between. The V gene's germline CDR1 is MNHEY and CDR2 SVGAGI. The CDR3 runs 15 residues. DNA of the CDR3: TGTGCCAGCAGTTACTCGGGGCGGAACTACAATGAGCAGTTCTTC. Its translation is CASSYSGRNYNEQFF.

DNA for the CDR3: TGCAGTGTTCAGACTAGCGGGCCTAATGAGCAGTTCTTC. As protein: CSVQTSGPNEQFF. The chain uses TRBV20-1 and TRBJ2-1, with 10 bases fitting TRBD2. CDR1 is DFQATT, CDR2 SNEGSKA, per germline (reference sequence). With V trimmed by 7 bases and J by 7 bases, 7 bases remained unmatched. This CDR3 is built from 13 residues.